The T cell receptor (beta chain) under discussion was sequenced for a study of cytomegalovirus exposure and HLA in healthy donors. Study-wide findings and caveats: Rarity marked most TCR sequences, yet some public TCRs occurred in many donors.

On this clone: What it binds is not known.

Germline V CDR1 and CDR2: SGDLS, YYNGEE. This CDR3 is 15 amino acids long. The trim removed 3 bases at V and 4 bases at J, leaving 4 bases unmatched. Repertoires were generated with immunoSEQ multiplex PCR, while TCRdb's copy carries only in-frame clones and drops some. The table lists 200,000 to 300,000 clones, roughly 89% of them singletons. The donors were part of the approximately 120-subject validation cohort, which stood apart from the roughly 680-subject first cohort. This receptor was identified in a man in his late teens or twenties in good health and CMV-seronegative. The sequencing input was PBMCs. The rearrangement joins TRBV9 to TRBJ2-2, with TRBD2 matching 9 bases. As DNA, the CDR3 is TGTGCCAGCAGCGGGACTAGCGCGGGCACCGGGGAGCTGTTTTTT. Amino acids: CASSGTSAGTGELFF.